The 13 T cell receptor beta chains given below trace back to one sample, sequenced in a study of OX40 agonist ivuxolimab in advanced cancers. Repertoires were generated with immunoSEQ multiplex PCR, while TCRdb's copy carries only in-frame clones and drops some. The table lists about 62,000 clones, around 90% of them singletons. The sample was CD4+ or CD8+ T cells sorted from blood, taken in a trial of the OX40 agonist ivuxolimab. These receptors came from an adult with an advanced solid tumor such as melanoma, head and neck, liver or kidney cancer.

This clone was seen only once. The rearrangement uses TRBV6-1 and TRBJ1-2; D perhaps matches TRBD1 (5 bases). The CDR3 totals 16 residues. From germline, CDR1 is MNHNS and CDR2 SASEGT. Trimming stripped 2 bases from V and 9 bases from J, with 22 bases between. CDR3 coding DNA: TGTGCCAGCAGTGAAACCCCTGGGGCGTCGGGGTGGCGCTACACCTTC. This gives the protein CASSETPGASGWRYTF.

The genes are TRBV21-1 and TRBJ2-7; whether TRBD1, the table's D call, matches the DNA was not checked. TRBV21-1 is a pseudogene locus. This CDR3 is 15 amino acids long. CDR3 sequence: CASSKNRDSSYEQYF. The CDR3 nucleotides are TGTGCCAGCAGCAAAAATAGGGACAGCTCCTACGAGCAGTACTTC.

The chain employs TRBV27 and TRBJ1-2; D unresolved. The germline V and J ends were trimmed by 5 bases and 4 bases, with 20 bases remaining between them. Germline V gene sequence: CDR1 MNHEY, CDR2 SMNVEV (reference sequence). This CDR3 is built from 16 residues. CDR3 nucleotide sequence: TGTGCCAGCAGTCCCTCCCTTCAGGATACAATCTATGGCTACACCTTC. As protein: CASSPSLQDTIYGYTF.

The V and J genes are TRBV5-4 and TRBJ1-1; D gene uncertain. The germline V gene has CDR1 SGHNT and CDR2 YYREEE (reference sequence). This CDR3 has 15 amino acids. V gave up 3 bases and J gave up 0 bases, with 12 bases separating them. CDR3 protein: CASSSPRDLNTEAFF. CDR3 bases: TGTGCCAGCAGCTCCCCACGAGATCTGAACACTGAAGCTTTCTTT.

The genes are TRBV15 and TRBJ2-2; TRBD1 might be the D (5 bases). The CDR3 length is 14 residues. V was shortened by 8 bases and J by 0 bases, with 10 bases between the two germline ends. Looked up from germline, CDR1 is LNHNV and CDR2 is YYDKDF (reference sequence). The CDR3 reads CATGLGPNTGELFF. The CDR3 region has the DNA TGTGCCACCGGTCTGGGGCCGAACACCGGGGAGCTGTTTTTT.

A remark on this clone: Other DNA sequences in the sample encode the same CDR3. The V gene is TRBV10-3, the J gene TRBJ2-7; D may be TRBD2 (6 bases). Germline CDR1 ENHRY, CDR2 SYGVKD. CDR3 length: 15 residues. Trimming left V 2 bases short and J 4 bases short, with 15 bases between. DNA for the CDR3: TGTGCCATCAGTGAGCCGGGACTCCACCCTTACGAGCAGTACTTC. Protein product: CAISEPGLHPYEQYF.

The rearrangement links TRBV28 to TRBJ1-5; tentative D call: TRBD1 (6 bases). With 7 bases removed from V and 6 bases from J, the gap between germline ends came to 19 bases. The CDR3 runs 15 residues. Germline V gene lookup returns CDR1 MDHEN and CDR2 SYDVKM. CDR3 sequence: CASIGGGRSAQPQHF. The CDR3 DNA follows: TGTGCCAGCATAGGGGGGGGCCGGTCTGCTCAGCCCCAGCATTTT.

This clone ranks as large. The chain carries TRBV7-6 and TRBJ2-1; tentative D call: TRBD1 (6 bases). Per the germline V gene, CDR1 is SGHVS and CDR2 is FNYEAQ. The CDR3 totals 13 residues. Trimming cost V 5 bases and J 8 bases, with 13 bases left between them. As DNA, the CDR3 is TGTGCCAGCAGCCACAGGGCGACGGATGAGCAGTTCTTC. As protein: CASSHRATDEQFF.

This clone was counted a single time. This chain joins TRBV28 and TRBJ1-1, with D maybe TRBD1 (6 bases). This CDR3 spans 14 amino acids. Trimming pared 2 bases from V and 7 bases from J, leaving 14 bases between. Germline V gene lookup returns CDR1 MDHEN and CDR2 SYDVKM. This CDR3 is CASSLIGTYSEAFF. The CDR3 region has the DNA TGTGCCAGCAGTTTAATAGGGACATACAGTGAAGCTTTCTTT. Combining the CDR3 with reference TRBV28 and TRBJ1-1 gives the whole variable domain DVKVTQSSRYLVKRTGEKVFLECVQDMDHENMFWYRQDPGLGLRLIYFSYDVKMKEKGDIPEGYSVSREKKERFSLILESASTNQTSMYLCASSLIGTYSEAFFGQGTRLTVV.

V and J are TRBV5-4 and TRBJ2-1; 7 bases are shared with TRBD2. Unmatched junction bases numbered 5, after V lost 2 bases and J lost 0 bases. CDR3 length: 16 amino acids. Germline V lookup: CDR1 SGHNT, CDR2 YYREEE (reference sequence). The CDR3 bases are TGTGCCAGCAGCTTCGGGCGGGAGAGCTCCTACAATGAGCAGTTCTTC. This gives the protein CASSFGRESSYNEQFF.

The chain employs TRBV5-1 and TRBJ1-2; tentative D call: TRBD1 (6 bases). This CDR3 contains 15 residues. CDR1 and CDR2 (germline): SGHRS, YFSETQ. Deletions cut 3 bases from V and 4 bases from J, with 16 bases between. The CDR3, as DNA: TGCGCCAGCAGCTCCCCCGGGGGGCAGGGCTATGGCTACACCTTC. Translating gives CASSSPGGQGYGYTF.

This rearrangement joins TRBV5-6 to TRBJ1-2; D is unclear. CDR1 SGHDT and CDR2 YYEEEE come from the germline V gene. With 1 base removed from V and 4 bases from J, the gap between germline ends came to 14 bases. The CDR3 has 15 residues. CDR3 in DNA: TGTGCCAGCAGCTTGAAAGGGCCAGCCGCCTATGGCTACACCTTC. Its translation is CASSLKGPAAYGYTF.

This chain uses TRBV30 with TRBJ1-4; 7 bases align to TRBD1. The CDR3 loop spans 14 amino acids. Germline V CDR1 and CDR2: GTSNPN, SVGIG (reference sequence). The J segment lost 8 bases and the V segment lost 3 bases, leaving 9 bases of the junction unmatched. The CDR3 is CAWRRTGEGEKLFF. The CDR3, as DNA: TGTGCCTGGAGGCGGACAGGAGAAGGGGAAAAACTGTTTTTT.